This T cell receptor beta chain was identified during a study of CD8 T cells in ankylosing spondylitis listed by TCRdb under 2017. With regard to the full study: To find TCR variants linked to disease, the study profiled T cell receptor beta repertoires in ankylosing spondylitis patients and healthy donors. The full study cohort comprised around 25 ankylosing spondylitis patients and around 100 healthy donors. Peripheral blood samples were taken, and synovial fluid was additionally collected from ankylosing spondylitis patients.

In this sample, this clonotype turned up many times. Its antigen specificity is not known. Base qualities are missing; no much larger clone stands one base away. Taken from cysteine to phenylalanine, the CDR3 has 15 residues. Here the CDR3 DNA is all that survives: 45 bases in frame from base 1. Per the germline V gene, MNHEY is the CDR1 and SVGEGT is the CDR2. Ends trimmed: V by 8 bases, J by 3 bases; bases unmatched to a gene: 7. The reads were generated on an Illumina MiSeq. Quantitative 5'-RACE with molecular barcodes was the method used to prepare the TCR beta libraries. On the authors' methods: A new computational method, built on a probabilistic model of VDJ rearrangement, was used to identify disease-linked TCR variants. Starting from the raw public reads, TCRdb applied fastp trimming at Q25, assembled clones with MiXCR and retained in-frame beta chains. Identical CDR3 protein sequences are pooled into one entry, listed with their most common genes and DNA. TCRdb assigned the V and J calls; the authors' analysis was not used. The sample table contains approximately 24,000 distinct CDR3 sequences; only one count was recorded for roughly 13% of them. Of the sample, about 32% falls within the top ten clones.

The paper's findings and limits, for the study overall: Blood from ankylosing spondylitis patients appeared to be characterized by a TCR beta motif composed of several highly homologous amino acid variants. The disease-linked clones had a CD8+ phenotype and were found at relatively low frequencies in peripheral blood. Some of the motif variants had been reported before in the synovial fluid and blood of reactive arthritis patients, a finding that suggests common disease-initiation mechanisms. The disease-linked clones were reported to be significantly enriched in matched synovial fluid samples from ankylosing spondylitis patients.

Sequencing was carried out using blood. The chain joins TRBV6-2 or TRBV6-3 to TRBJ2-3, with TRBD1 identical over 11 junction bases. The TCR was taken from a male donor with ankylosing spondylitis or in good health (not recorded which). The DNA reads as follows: TGTGCCAGCCAACGCGGGACAGGGGGTACAGATACGCAGTATTTT. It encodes CASQRGTGGTDTQYF.